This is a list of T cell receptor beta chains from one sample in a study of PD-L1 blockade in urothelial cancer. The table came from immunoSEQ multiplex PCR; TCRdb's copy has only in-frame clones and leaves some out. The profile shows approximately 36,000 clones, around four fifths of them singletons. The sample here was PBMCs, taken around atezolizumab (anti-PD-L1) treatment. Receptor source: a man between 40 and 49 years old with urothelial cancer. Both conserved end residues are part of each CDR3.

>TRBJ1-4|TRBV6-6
CASRWDGTVGEKLFF
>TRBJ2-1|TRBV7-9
CASTTGGYINEQFF
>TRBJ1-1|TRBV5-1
CASTDTGRTNTEAFF
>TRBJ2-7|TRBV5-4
CASSLPGDYEQYF
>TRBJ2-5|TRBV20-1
CSARIGETQYF
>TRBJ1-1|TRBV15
CATSRDMVREAFF
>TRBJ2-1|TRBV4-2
CASSQEGGGDEQFF
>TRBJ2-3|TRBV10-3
CAILGTGNTDTQYF
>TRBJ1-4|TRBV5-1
CASSLEGRGEKLFF
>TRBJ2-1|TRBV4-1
CASSQVDMGLAGYNEQFF
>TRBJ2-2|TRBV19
CASSIDLSATNTGELFF
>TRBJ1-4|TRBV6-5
CASSYVRGGQVKLFF
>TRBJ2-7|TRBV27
CASSLWSSGNEQYF
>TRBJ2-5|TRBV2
CASSSTPSGTSGSGTQYF
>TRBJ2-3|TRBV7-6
CASDSGADTQYF
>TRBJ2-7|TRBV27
CASSFARARYEQYF
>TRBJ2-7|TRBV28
CASSRDLTYEQYF
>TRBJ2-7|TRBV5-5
CASSFRDEVPGEQYF
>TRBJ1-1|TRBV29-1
CAGGRNTEAFF
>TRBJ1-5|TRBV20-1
CRPGDQPQHF
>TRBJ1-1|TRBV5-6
CASSLDMNTEAFF
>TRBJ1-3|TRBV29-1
CSDGSSGNTIYF
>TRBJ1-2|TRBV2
CAGTVALVDYGYTF
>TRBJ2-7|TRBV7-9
CASSFRGEQYF
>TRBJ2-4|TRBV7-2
CASSLGGLLAKNIQYF
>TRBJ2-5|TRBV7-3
CASSFSNQETQYF
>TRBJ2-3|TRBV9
CASTPRMTSGFGTQYF
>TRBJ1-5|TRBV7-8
CASSPPGTGLGNQPQHF
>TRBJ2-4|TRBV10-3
CAISTERDRGAKNIQYF
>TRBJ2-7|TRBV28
CASRLSGTGGDKQYF
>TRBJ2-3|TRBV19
CASSLYFNRDPTDTQYF
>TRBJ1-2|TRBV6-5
CASSWETGSVF
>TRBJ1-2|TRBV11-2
CASSVGQLDGYTF
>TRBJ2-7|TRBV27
CASSFGAIYEQYF
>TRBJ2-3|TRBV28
CASNPRGNFGNTQCF
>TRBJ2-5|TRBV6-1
CASSESPQETQYF
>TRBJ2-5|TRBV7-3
CARYQGAQQETQYF
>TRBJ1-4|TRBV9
CASSFGGLSTTNEKLFF
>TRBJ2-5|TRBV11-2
CASSLEPGLEETQYF
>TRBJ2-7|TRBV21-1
CASSKRGEQYF
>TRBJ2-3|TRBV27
CASSGLAGGHTPSTDTQYF
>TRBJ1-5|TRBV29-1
CSVAHSNQPQHF
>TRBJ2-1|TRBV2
CASRVMGGHEQFF
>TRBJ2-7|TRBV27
CASSLSTAYEQYF
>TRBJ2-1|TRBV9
CASSARQGSYNEQFF